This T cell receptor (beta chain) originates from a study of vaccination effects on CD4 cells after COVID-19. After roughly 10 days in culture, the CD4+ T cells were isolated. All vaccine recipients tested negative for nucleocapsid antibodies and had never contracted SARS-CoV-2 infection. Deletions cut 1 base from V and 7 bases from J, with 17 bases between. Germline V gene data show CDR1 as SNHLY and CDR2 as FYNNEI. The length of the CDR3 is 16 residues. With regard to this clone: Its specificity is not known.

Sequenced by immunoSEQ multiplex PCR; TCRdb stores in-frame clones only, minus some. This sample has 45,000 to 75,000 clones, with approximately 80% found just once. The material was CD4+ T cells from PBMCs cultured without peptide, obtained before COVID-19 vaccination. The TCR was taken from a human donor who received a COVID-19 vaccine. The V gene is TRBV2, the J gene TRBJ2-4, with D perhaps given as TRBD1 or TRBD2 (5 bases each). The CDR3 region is CASSEVRDLFDNIQYF. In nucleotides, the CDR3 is TGTGCCAGCAGTGAAGTCCGGGACCTATTTGATAACATTCAGTACTTC.